The text below deals with one T cell receptor beta chain. The specificity of this receptor is unknown. No base quality information exists; no much larger clone differs at one position. The method behind the library was 5' RACE. The reads were generated on an Illumina HiSeq 2500. The second PCR ran for about 7 to 11 cycles and used a J-beta primer mix along with a sample-barcoded 5' primer. Each TCR beta cDNA molecule received a unique molecular identifier from a template-switch 5' adaptor carrying 12 random nucleotides. Each sample yielded at least 2.5 million CDR3-containing paired-end reads. All of the RNA was converted into first-strand cDNA using the Mint cDNA synthesis kit, with a TRBC-specific oligonucleotide serving as the primer. Following uracil-DNA glycosylase treatment, a first 18-cycle PCR with universal primers M1SS and BC2_uni_R was performed on all cDNA. Regarding the original processing steps: Each sample was normalized by randomly selecting 1 million high-quality reads, each carrying a distinct molecular identifier. Reads sharing molecular identifiers were discarded rather than binned into consensus sequences. MiTCR, run with a Q25 quality threshold and the strictest error-elimination algorithm, handled CDR3 identification, clonotype clustering and error correction. A nonparametric unseen species model with Euler transformation was used to estimate a lower bound on total TCR beta diversity. Using fastp trimming at Q25 and MiXCR clonotype assembly, TCRdb reanalyzed the public sequencing data and kept in-frame beta chains. Every CDR3 protein is listed once, alongside the most common genes and DNA of its rows. These V and J calls originate from TCRdb's pipeline instead of the authors' own analysis. For this sample there are fewer than 950,000 distinct CDR3 sequences; approximately 35% appear just once. The top ten constitute 13% of the sample.

The record originates from a study of blood T cells in healthy people across ages (dated by TCRdb to the mid-2010s). Study-level background: In model experiments, roughly one uniquely barcoded TCR beta cDNA molecule per two T cells was captured by template switching. For two donors (one aged 18 to 29 and one aged 80 or older), the study analyzed two additional independent replicas of 1 million unique cDNA reads from the same blood draw. Age-related changes in TCR beta repertoire diversity were measured in the study by deep sequencing normalized with unique cDNA molecular identifiers. To avoid experimental bias, donors of different ages were spread randomly across the sequencing lanes. The donors were divided into four age groups: young (average around 16 years), middle-aged (about 39), aged (approximately 62) and long-lived (about 79).

Overall study outcomes, separate from this receptor: Estimates of total diversity from one million sequenced T cells were regarded as lower bounds and underestimates. Donor CMV infection status was unknown, potentially confounding age-related changes in expanded clonotypes. Because profiling used bulk unsorted PBMCs, naive and antigen-experienced compartments could not be compared conclusively. The long-lived group showed more naive CD4+ T cells, fewer expanded clones and increased TCR diversity than the aged group, suggesting age selection. Observed TCR beta diversity per million T cells fell roughly linearly with age, and a significant reduction was already apparent by age around 39. There was a strong correlation between observed TCR beta diversity and the percentage of naive T cells measured by flow cytometry.

Donors were 39 systemically healthy Caucasian individuals from Russia aged roughly 6 to 90 years. Each donor gave 9.5 to 10 milliliters of peripheral blood, drawn into EDTA-treated Vacutainer tubes. Ficoll-Paque density-gradient centrifugation was used to isolate PBMCs, with at least 6 million per sample. Total RNA, at least 6 micrograms per sample, was extracted from PBMCs with Trizol reagent. For every donor, an aliquot of PBMCs went through flow cytometry to measure the percentages of naive CD45RAhigh/CD27high T cells. Per the germline V gene, LGHNA is the CDR1 and YNFKEQ is the CDR2. V is shortened by 5 bases, J by 4 bases, and the region joining them spans 17 bases. The CDR3 runs 15 amino acids, cysteine and phenylalanine included. Just CDR3 DNA is preserved here, 45 bases in frame from base 1.

The TCR sequence derives from a man aged 18-30 years in good health. Material: blood. The V and J genes are TRBV4-2 and TRBJ1-1; the D gene is perhaps TRBD1, on 5 matching bases. Here the CDR3 is given as CASSKRRGLGTEAFF. The DNA sequence follows: TGTGCCAGCAGCAAAAGGAGGGGTTTGGGCACTGAAGCTTTCTTT.